This TCR beta chain was captured by sequencing in a study of blood T cell repertoires in COVID-19. Study summary: COVID-19 samples from acute and convalescent phases originated in the United States, Italy and Spain. The analysed material was cDNA or gDNA that came from T cells, B-cell-depleted T cells, or PBMCs.

This clone appeared once. Germline V CDR1 and CDR2: SGHTA, FQGNSA. The CDR3 has 15 amino acids. The V and J ends lost 7 bases and 5 bases respectively, with 17 bases between them. In the original processing: By means of reference gene primer amplification, nucleated cell counts were estimated. Data came from immunoSEQ multiplex PCR; TCRdb stores just in-frame clones and leaves some out. Clone size and the V and J calls come from that table; the DNA yielded D and trimming. The sample yields approximately 230,000 clones, about 80% seen once. This TCR derives from a woman of 80 years or more with active or convalescent COVID-19. This chain connects TRBV7-2 to TRBJ2-2; D is possibly TRBD2 (6 bases). Material: peripheral blood. CDR3 coding DNA: TGTGCCAGCACCACCCTGACGGGGGTTACCGGGGAGCTGTTTTTT. It is translated as CASTTLTGVTGELFF.